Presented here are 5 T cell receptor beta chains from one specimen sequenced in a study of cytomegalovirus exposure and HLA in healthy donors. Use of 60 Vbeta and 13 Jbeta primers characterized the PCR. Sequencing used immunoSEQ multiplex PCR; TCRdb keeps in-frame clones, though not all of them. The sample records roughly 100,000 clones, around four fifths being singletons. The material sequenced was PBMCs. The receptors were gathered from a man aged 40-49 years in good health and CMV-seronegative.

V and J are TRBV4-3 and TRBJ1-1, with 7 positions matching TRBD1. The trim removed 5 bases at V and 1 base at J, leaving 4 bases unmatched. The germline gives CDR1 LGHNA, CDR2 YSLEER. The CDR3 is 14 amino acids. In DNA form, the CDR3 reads TGCGCCAGCAGCTATAACAGGGGGAACACTGAAGCTTTCTTT. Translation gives CASSYNRGNTEAFF.

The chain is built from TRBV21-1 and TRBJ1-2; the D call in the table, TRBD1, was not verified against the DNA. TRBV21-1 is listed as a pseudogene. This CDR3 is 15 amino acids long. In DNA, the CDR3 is TGTGCCAGCAGCAAAGTTTCAGGCAGCCACTATGGCTACACCTTC. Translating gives CASSKVSGSHYGYTF.

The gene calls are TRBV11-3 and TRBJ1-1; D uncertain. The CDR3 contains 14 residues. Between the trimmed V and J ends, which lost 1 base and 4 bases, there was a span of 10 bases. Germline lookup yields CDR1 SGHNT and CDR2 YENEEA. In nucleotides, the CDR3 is TGTGCCAGCAGCTTAGTTGCGGGCTCCACTGAAGCTTTCTTT. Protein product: CASSLVAGSTEAFF.

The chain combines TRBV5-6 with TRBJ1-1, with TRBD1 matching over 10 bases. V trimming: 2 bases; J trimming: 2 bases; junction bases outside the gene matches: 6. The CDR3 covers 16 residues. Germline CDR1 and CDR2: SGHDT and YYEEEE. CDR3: CASSFGTGEPNTEAFF. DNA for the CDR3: TGTGCCAGCAGCTTTGGGACAGGGGAGCCTAACACTGAAGCTTTCTTT. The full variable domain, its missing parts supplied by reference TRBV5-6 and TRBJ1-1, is DAGVTQSPTHLIKTRGQQVTLRCSPKSGHDTVSWYQQALGQGPQFIFQYYEEEERQRGNFPDRFSGHQFPNYSSELNVNALLLGDSALYLCASSFGTGEPNTEAFFGQGTRLTVV.

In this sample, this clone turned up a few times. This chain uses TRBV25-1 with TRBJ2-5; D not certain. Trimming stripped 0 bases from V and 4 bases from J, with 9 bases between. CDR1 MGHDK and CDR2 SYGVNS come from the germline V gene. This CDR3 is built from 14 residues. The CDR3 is CASSEYGVRETQYF. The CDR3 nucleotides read TGTGCCAGCAGTGAATATGGAGTGCGAGAGACCCAGTACTTC.